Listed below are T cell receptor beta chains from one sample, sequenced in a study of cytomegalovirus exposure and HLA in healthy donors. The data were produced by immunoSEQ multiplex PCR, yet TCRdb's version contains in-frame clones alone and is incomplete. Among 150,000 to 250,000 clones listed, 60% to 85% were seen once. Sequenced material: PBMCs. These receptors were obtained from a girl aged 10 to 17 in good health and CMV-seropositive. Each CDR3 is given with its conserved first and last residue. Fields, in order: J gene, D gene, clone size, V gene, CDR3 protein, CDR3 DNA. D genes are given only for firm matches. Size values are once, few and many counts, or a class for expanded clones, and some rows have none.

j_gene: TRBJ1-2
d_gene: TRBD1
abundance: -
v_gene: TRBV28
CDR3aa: CASSSGQNYGYTF
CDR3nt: TGTGCCAGCAGTTCGGGACAGAACTATGGCTACACCTTC

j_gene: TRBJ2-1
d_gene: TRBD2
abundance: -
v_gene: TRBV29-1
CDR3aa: CSVEWRGGRDEQFF
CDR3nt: TGCAGCGTTGAGTGGCGGGGGGGAAGGGATGAGCAGTTCTTC

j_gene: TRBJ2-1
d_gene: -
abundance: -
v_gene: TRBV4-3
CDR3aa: CASSQDLGGSYNEQFF
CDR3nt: TGCGCCAGCAGCCAAGATCTAGGGGGCTCCTACAATGAGCAGTTCTTC

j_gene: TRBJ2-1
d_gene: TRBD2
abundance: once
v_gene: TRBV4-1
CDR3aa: CASSRSGGAWNEQFF
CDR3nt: TGCGCCAGCAGCAGAAGCGGGGGGGCTTGGAATGAGCAGTTCTTC

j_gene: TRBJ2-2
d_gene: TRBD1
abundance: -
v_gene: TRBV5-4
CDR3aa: CASRPATGVTGELFF
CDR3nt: TGTGCCAGCAGGCCCGCGACAGGGGTTACCGGGGAGCTGTTTTTT

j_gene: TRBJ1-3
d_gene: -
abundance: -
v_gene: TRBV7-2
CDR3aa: CASSSQGSSGNTIYF
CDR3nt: TGTGCCAGCAGCTCCCAGGGGAGCTCTGGAAACACCATATATTTT

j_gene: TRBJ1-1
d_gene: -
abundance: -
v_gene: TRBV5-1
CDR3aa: CASSLGSEVNTEAFF
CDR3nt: TGCGCCAGCAGCTTGGGATCGGAGGTGAACACTGAAGCTTTCTTT

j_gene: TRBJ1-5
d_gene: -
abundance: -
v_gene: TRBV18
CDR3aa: CASSPDTLTQPQHF
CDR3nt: TGTGCCAGCTCACCTGACACGCTTACTCAGCCCCAGCATTTT

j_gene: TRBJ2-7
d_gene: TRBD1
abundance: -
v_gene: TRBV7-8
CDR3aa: CASSFTGVYEQYF
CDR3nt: TGTGCCAGCAGTTTTACAGGGGTCTACGAGCAGTACTTC

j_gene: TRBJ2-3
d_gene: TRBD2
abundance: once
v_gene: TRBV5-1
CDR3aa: CASSLPSGGRADTQYF
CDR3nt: TGCGCCAGCAGCTTGCCTAGCGGGGGGAGGGCAGATACGCAGTATTTT

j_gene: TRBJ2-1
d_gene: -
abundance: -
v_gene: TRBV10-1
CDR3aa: CASSRNGGYNEQFF
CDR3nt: TGCGCCAGCAGCCGGAATGGCGGCTACAATGAGCAGTTCTTC

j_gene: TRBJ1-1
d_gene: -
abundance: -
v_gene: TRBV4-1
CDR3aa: CASSPEWGVNTEAFF
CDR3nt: TGCGCCAGCAGCCCAGAGTGGGGGGTGAACACTGAAGCTTTCTTT

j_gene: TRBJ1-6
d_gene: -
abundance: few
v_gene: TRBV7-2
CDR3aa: CASSLVTEVASPLHF
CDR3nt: TGTGCCAGCAGCTTAGTGACAGAAGTAGCTTCACCCCTCCACTTT

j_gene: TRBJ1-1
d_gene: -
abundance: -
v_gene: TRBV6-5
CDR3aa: CASSYGQGTNTEAFF
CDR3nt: TGTGCCAGCAGTTACGGTCAGGGGACGAACACTGAAGCTTTCTTT

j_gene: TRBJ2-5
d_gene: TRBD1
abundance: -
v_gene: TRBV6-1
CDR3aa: CASRDRGQGETQYF
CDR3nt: TGTGCCAGCAGGGACAGGGGGCAGGGGGAGACCCAGTACTTC

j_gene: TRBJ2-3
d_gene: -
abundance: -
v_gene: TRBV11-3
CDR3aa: CASSLAQGVTDTQYF
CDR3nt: TGTGCCAGCAGCTTAGCACAGGGAGTCACAGATACGCAGTATTTT

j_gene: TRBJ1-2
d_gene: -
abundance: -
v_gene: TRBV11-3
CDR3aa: CASSEDTQASNYGYTF
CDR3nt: TGTGCCAGCAGCGAGGACACCCAGGCTTCTAACTATGGCTACACCTTC

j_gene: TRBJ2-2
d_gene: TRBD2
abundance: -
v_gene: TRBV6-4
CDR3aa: CASSPTSGGVTGELFF
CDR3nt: TGTGCCAGCTCCCCGACTAGCGGGGGGGTCACCGGGGAGCTGTTTTTT

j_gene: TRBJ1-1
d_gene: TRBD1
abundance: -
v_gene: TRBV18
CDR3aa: CASSSGQAGFTEAFF
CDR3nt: TGTGCCAGCTCATCCGGACAGGCAGGGTTTACTGAAGCTTTCTTT

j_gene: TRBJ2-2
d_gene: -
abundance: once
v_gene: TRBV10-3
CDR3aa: CAISSLEVNTGELFF
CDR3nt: TGTGCCATCTCCTCCTTGGAGGTGAACACCGGGGAGCTGTTTTTT

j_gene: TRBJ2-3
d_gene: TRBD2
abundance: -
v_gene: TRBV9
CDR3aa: CASSASGGAVADTQYF
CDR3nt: TGTGCCAGCAGCGCAAGCGGGGGGGCCGTAGCAGATACGCAGTATTTT

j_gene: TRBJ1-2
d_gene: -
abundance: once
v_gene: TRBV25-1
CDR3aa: CASSEVGAGDYGYTF
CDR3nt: TGTGCCAGCAGTGAAGTCGGGGCAGGGGACTATGGCTACACCTTC

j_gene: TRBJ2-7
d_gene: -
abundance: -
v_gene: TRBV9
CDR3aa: CASSVDPSGFYSYEQYF
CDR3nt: TGTGCCAGCAGCGTAGACCCCTCCGGGTTCTACTCCTACGAGCAGTACTTC

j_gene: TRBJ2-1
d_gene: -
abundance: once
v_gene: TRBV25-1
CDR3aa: CASSRPPAGSSYNEQFF
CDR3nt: TGTGCCAGCAGTCGTCCCCCCGCCGGGTCTTCCTACAATGAGCAGTTCTTC

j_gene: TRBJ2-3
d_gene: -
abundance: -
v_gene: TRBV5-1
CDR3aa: CASSPDSRIGTDTQYF
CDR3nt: TGCGCCAGCAGCCCGGACAGCCGGATCGGCACAGATACGCAGTATTTT

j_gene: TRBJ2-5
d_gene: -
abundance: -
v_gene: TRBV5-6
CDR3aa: CASSLHETQYF
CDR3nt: TGTGCCAGCAGCTTGCATGAGACCCAGTACTTC

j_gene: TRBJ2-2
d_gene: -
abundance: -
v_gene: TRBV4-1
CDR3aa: CASSRRGHQGQTGELFF
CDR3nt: TGCGCCAGCAGCCGACGGGGACACCAGGGGCAGACCGGGGAGCTGTTTTTT

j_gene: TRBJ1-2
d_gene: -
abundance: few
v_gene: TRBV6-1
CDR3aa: CASSEYESFGEYTF
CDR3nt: TGTGCCAGCAGTGAATATGAGAGTTTTGGGGAGTACACCTTC

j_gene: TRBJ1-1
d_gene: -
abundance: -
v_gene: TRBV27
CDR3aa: CASSFRGWNTEAFF
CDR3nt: TGTGCCAGCAGTTTCAGAGGATGGAACACTGAAGCTTTCTTT

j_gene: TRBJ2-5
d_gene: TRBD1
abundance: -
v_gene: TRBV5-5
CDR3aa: CASSLTVGGDRGRETQYF
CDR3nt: TGTGCCAGCAGCTTGACTGTGGGGGGCGACAGGGGGCGAGAGACCCAGTACTTC

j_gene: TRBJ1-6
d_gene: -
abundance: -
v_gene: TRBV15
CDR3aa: CATSREGGISPLHF
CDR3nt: TGTGCCACCAGCAGAGAGGGGGGGATTTCACCCCTCCACTTT

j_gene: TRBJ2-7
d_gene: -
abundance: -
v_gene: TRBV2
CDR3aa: CATGGSGYEQYF
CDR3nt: TGTGCCACAGGAGGGTCCGGGTACGAGCAGTACTTC

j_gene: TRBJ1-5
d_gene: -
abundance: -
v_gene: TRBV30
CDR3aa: CAWSVQGKGGDQPQHF
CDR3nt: TGTGCCTGGAGTGTACAAGGAAAGGGGGGGGATCAGCCCCAGCATTTT

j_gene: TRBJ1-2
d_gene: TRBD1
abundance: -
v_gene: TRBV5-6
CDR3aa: CASSTGTGDGYTF
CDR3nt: TGTGCCAGCAGCACCGGGACAGGGGATGGCTACACCTTC

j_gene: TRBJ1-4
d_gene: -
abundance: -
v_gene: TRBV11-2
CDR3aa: CASSSVQTDRNEKLFF
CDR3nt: TGTGCCAGCAGCTCTGTCCAGACAGACCGTAATGAAAAACTGTTTTTT